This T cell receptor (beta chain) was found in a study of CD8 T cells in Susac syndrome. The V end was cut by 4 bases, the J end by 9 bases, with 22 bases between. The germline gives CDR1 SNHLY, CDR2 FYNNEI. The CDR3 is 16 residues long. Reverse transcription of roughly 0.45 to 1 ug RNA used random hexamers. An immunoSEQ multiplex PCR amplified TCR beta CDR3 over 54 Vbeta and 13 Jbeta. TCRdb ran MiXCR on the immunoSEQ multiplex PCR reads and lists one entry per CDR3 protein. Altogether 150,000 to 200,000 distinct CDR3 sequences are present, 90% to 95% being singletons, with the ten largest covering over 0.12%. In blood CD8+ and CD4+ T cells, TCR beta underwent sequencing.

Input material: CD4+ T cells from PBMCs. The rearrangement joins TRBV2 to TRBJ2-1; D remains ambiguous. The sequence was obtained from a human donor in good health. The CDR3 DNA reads TGTGCCAGCAGTGCCCAAGGGTTTTCTCTCTCGGGTGAGCAGTTCTTC. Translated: CASSAQGFSLSGEQFF. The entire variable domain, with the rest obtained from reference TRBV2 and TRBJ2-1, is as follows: EPEVTQTPSHQVTQMGQEVILRCVPISNHLYFYWYRQILGQKVEFLVSFYNNEISEKSEIFDDQFSVERPDGSNFTLKIRSTKLEDSAMYFCASSAQGFSLSGEQFFGPGTRLTVL.